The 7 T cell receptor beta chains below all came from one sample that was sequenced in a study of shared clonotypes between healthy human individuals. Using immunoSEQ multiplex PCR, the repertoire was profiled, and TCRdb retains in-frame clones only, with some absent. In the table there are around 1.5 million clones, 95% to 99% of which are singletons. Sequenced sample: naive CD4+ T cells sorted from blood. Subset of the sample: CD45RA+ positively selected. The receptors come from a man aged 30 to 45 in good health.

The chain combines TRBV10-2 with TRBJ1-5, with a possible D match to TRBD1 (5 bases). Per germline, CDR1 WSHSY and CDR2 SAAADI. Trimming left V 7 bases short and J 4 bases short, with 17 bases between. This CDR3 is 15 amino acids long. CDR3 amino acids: CASKATGANNQPQHF. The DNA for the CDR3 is TGCGCCAGCAAGGCAACAGGAGCTAATAATCAGCCCCAGCATTTT.

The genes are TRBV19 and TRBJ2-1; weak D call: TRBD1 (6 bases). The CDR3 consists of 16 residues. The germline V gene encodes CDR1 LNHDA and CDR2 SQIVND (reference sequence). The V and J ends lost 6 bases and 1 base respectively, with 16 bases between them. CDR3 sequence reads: CASRRIQGSSYNEQFF. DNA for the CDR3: TGTGCCAGTAGAAGAATCCAGGGGTCGTCCTACAATGAGCAGTTCTTC.

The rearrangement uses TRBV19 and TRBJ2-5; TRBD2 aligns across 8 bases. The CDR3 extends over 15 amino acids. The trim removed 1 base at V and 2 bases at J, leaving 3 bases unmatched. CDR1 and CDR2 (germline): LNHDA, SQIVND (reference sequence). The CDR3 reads CASSIVTSGQETQYF. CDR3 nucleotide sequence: TGTGCCAGTAGTATAGTTACTAGCGGACAAGAGACCCAGTACTTC. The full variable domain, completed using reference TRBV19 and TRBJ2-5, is DGGITQSPKYLFRKEGQNVTLSCEQNLNHDAMYWYRQDPGQGLRLIYYSQIVNDFQKGDIAEGYSVSREKKESFPLTVTSAQKNPTAFYLCASSIVTSGQETQYFGPGTRLLVL.

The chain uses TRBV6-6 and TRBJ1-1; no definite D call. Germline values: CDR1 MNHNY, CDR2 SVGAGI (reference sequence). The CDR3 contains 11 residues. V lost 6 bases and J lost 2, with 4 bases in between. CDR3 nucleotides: TGTGCCAGCAGGCGTAACACTGAAGCTTTCTTT. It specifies CASRRNTEAFF.

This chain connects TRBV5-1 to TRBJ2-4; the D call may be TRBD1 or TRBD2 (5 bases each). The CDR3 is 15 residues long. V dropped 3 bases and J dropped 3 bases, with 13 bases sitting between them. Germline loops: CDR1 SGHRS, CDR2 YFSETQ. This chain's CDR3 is CASSSPGRGKNIQYF. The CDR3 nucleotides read TGCGCCAGCAGCTCACCGGGAAGGGGCAAAAACATTCAGTACTTC.

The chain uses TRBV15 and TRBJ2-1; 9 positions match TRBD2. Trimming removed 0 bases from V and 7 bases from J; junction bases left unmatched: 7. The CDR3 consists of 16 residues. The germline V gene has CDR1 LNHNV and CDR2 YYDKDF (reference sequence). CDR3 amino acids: CATSRDRNSGRNEQFF. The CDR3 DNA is TGTGCCACCAGCAGAGATCGGAATAGCGGGAGAAATGAGCAGTTCTTC. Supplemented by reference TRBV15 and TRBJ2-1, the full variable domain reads DAMVIQNPRYQVTQFGKPVTLSCSQTLNHNVMYWYQQKSSQAPKLLFHYYDKDFNNEADTPDNFQSRRPNTSFCFLDIRSPGLGDTAMYLCATSRDRNSGRNEQFFGPGTRLTVL.

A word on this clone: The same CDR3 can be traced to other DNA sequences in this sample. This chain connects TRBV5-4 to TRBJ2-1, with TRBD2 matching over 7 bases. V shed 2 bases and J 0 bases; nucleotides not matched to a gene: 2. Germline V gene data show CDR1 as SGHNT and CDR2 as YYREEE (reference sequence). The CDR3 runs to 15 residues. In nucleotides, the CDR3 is TGTGCCAGCAGCTTCGGCGGGAGCTCCTACAATGAGCAGTTCTTC. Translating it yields CASSFGGSSYNEQFF.